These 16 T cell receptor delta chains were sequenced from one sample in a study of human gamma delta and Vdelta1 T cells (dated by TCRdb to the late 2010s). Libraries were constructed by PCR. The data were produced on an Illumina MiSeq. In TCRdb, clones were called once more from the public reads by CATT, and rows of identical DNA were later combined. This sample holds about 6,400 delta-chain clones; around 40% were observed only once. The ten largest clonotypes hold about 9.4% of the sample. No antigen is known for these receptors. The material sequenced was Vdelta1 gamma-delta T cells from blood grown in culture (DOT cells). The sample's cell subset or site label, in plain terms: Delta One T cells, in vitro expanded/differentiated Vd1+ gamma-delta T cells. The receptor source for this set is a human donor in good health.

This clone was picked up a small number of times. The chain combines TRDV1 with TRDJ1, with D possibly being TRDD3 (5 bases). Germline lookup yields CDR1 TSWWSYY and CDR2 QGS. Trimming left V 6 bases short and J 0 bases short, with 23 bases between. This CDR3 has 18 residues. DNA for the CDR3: TGTGCTCTTGGTAGAACAAGGGGGGGCCCTAGTTACACCGATAAACTCATCTTT. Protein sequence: CALGRTRGGPSYTDKLIF.

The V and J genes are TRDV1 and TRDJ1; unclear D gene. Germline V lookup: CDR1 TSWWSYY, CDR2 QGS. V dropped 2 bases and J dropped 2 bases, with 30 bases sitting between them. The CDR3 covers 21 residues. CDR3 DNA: TGTGCTCTTGGGGAATGCGTCCTGAGGGGCTACGCGTTATTAGGTACCGATAAACTCATCTTT. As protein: CALGECVLRGYALLGTDKLIF.

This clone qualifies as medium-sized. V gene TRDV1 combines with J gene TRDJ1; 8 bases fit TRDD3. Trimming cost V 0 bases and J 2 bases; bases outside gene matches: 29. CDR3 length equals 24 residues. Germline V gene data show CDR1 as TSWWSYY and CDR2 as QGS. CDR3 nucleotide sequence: TGTGCTCTTGGGGAACTTTGGTCCCCCTTTGACTGGGGGCCCCCAAAGTACAATACCGATAAACTCATCTTT. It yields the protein CALGELWSPFDWGPPKYNTDKLIF.

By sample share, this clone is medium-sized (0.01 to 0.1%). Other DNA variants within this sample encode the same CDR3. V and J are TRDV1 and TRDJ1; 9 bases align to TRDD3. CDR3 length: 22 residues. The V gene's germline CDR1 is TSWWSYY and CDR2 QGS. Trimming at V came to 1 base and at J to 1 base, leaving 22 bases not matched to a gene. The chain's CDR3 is CALGEPGPERGYASLGTDKLIF. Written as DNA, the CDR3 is TGTGCTCTTGGGGAACCTGGACCCGAACGGGGATACGCCTCCTTAGGCACCGATAAACTCATCTTT.

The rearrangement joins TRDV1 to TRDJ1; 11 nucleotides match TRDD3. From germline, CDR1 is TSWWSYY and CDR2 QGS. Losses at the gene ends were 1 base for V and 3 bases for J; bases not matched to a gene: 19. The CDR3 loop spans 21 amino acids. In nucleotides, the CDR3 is TGTGCTCTTGGGGAACCCTACGCCCATTACGTACTGGGGGATAGGGCCGATAAACTCATCTTT. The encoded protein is CALGEPYAHYVLGDRADKLIF.

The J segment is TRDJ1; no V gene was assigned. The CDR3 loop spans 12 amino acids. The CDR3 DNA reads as TGTGCCTCCCTACCATACACCGATAAACTCATCTTT. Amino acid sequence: CASLPYTDKLIF.

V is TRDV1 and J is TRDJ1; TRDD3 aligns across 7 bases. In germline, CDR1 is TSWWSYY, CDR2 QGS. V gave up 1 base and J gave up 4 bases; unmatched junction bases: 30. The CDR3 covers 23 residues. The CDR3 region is CALGEQRVQQVLFWGPLFDKLIF. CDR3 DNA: TGTGCTCTTGGGGAACAACGCGTTCAGCAGGTCTTGTTCTGGGGGCCCCTATTCGATAAACTCATCTTT.

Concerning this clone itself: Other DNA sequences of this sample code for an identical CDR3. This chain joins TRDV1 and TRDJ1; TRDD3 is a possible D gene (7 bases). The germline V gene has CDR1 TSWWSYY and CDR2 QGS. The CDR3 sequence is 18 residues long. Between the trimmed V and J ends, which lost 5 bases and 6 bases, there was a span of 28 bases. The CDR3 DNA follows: TGTGCTCTTGGGCTTCTTATTTCCTATGGCTGGGGGGAGAATAAACTCATCTTT. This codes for CALGLLISYGWGENKLIF.

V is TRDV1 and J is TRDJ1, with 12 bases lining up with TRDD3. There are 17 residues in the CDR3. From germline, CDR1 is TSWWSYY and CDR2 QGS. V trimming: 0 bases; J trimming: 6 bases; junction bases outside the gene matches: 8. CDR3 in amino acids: CALGELYDWGIPYKLIF. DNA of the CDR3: TGTGCTCTTGGGGAACTATACGACTGGGGGATACCTTATAAACTCATCTTT.

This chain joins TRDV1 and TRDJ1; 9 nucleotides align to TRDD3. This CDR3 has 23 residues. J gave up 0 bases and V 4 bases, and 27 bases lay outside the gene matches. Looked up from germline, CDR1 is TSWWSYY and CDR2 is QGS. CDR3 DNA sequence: TGTGCTCTTGGGGTTTGGGGGTCCGCGAACGTACTGGGGGAGCCCCCGCACACCGATAAACTCATCTTT. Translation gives CALGVWGSANVLGEPPHTDKLIF.

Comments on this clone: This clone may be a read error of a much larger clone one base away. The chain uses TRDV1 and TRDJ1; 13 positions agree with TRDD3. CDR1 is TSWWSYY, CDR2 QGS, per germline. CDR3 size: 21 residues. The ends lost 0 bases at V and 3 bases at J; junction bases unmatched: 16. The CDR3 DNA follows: TGTGCTCTTGGGGAACTTTCCCTCCCGTACTGGGGGATACGCCCCCCCGATAAACTCATCTTT. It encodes CALGELSLPYWGIRPPDKLIF.

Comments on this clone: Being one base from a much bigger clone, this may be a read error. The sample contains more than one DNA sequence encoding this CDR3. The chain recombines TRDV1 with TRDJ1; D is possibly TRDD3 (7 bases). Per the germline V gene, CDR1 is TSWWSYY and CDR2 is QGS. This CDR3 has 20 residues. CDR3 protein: CALGDGGYWGPRSYTDKLIF. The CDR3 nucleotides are TGTGCTCTTGGGGACGGGGGCTACTGGGGTCCGAGGTCCTACACTGATAAACTCATCTTT.

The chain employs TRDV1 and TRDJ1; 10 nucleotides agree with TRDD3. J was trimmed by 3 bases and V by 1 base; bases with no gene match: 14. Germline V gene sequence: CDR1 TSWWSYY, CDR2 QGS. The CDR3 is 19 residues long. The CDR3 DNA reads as TGTGCTCTTGGGGAACCTCGGGGCACCCTGGGGGATAATGCCGATAAACTCATCTTT. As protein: CALGEPRGTLGDNADKLIF.

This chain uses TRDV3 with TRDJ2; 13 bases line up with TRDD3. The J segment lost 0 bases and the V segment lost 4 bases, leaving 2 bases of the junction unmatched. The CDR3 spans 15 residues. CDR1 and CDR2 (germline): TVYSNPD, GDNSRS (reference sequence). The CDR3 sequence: CACTGGYALTAQLFF. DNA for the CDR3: TGTGCCTGTACTGGGGGATACGCTTTGACAGCACAACTCTTCTTT.

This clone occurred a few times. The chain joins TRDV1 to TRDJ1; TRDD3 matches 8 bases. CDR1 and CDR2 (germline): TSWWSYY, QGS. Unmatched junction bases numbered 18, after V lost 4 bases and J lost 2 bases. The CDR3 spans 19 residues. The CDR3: CALGGPPGSWGRITDKLIF. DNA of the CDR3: TGTGCTCTTGGGGGGCCCCCGGGTAGCTGGGGGAGGATAACCGATAAACTCATCTTT.

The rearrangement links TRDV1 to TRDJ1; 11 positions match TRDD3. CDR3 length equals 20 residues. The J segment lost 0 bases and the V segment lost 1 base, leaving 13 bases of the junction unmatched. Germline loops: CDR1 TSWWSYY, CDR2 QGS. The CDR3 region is CALGEPRRPHWGINTDKLIF. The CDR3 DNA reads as TGTGCTCTTGGGGAACCTCGTCGACCACACTGGGGGATAAACACCGATAAACTCATCTTT.